The TCR beta chain described here comes from a study of blood T cell repertoires in COVID-19. Only in-frame clones appear in the TCRdb table, and some are missing; sequencing was by immunoSEQ multiplex PCR. The data hold about 190,000 clones, with 82% observed a single time. Membership in each cohort depended on participant-reported clinical history. The CDR3 has 15 residues. The junction had 7 bases not matched to a gene; V was cut back by 4 bases and J by 2 bases. Germline CDR1 and CDR2: SGHRS and YFSETQ. Sequencing used PBMCs or T cells enriched from blood (not recorded which). The J gene is TRBJ1-2, the V gene TRBV5-1; 8 nucleotides align to TRBD1. The TCR was taken from a woman aged 55 to 70 with acute COVID-19. CDR3 bases: TGCGCCAGCAGCCCATCACAGGGGGTCAACTATGGCTACACCTTC. Protein: CASSPSQGVNYGYTF.